The subject of this entry is one TCR beta chain. Original handling: Amplifying reference gene primers gave estimates of nucleated cell counts. The repertoire was sequenced with immunoSEQ multiplex PCR; TCRdb's copy has only in-frame clones and lacks some. The V and J calls and clone size come from that table; D and trimming were worked out from the DNA. There are a few hundred thousand clones in the sample; around four fifths occur only once, and 4.2% lies in the top ten. The data are from a study of blood T cell repertoires in COVID-19. Trimming took 4 bases from V and 10 from J, leaving 17 bases between them. The CDR3 extends over 13 amino acids. CDR1 is SGHDT, CDR2 YYEEEE, per germline.

Specimen: peripheral blood. This chain joins TRBV5-6 and TRBJ1-1; weak D call: TRBD1 (5 bases). This clonotype was sampled from a man aged 55 to 69 with acute or convalescent COVID-19. The CDR3 loop reads CASSPGWPGGAFF. The CDR3, as DNA: TGTGCCAGCAGCCCAGGTTGGCCGGGGGGAGCTTTCTTT.